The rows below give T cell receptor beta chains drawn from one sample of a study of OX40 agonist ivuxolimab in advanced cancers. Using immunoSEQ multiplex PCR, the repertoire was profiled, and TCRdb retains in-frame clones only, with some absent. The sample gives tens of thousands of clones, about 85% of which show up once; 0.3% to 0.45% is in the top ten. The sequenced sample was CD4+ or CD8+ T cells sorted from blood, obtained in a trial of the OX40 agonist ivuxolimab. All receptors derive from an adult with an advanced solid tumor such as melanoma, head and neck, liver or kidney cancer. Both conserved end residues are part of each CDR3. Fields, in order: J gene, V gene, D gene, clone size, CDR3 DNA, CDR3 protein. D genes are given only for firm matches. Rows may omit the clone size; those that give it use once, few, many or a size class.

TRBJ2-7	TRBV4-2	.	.	TGTGCCAGCAGCCAAGACGGGGGCAGACTAACCTACGAGCAGTACTTC	CASSQDGGRLTYEQYF
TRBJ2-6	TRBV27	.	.	TGTGCCAGCAGTGCCTTATCGGGCTCTGGGGCCAACGTCCTGACTTTC	CASSALSGSGANVLTF
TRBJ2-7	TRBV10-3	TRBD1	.	TGTGCCATCATGGGCACAGGGGGCTACGAGCAGTACTTC	CAIMGTGGYEQYF
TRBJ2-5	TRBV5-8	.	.	TGTGCCAGCAGCTTTTCCGGACTGTTTCACAAAGAGACCCAGTACTTC	CASSFSGLFHKETQYF
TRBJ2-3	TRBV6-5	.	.	TGTGCCACCCAGGGCGAGGAGGCGCAGTATTTT	CATQGEEAQYF
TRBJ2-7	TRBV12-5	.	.	TGTGCTAGTGGTTTGAGGGCGCCAGTAAGCTCCTACGAGCAGTACTTC	CASGLRAPVSSYEQYF
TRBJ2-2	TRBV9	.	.	TGTGCCAGCAGCGTAGTGACCAACACCGGGGAGCTGTTTTTT	CASSVVTNTGELFF
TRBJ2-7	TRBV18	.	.	TGTGCCAGCTCACGGACGGAGAAATACGAGCAGTACTTC	CASSRTEKYEQYF
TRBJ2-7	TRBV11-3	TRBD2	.	TGTGCCAGCAGCCGAGGACTAGCGGGGACCTACGAGCAGTACTTC	CASSRGLAGTYEQYF
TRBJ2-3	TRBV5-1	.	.	TGCGCCAGCAGCCCGGGGGGCCCACGGGCCGCCGATACGCAGTATTTT	CASSPGGPRAADTQYF
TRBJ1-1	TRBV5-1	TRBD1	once	TGCGCCAGCAGCCTCGGACAGGGAGGGGTGAACACTGAAGCTTTCTTT	CASSLGQGGVNTEAFF
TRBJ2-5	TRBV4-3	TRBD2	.	TGCGCCAGCAGCCCAGAGACTAGCGGGGAGGGTGAGACCCAGTACTTC	CASSPETSGEGETQYF
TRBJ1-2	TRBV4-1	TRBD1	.	TGCGCCAGCGGGTCGGCGGGACAGGCGAAGGGCTACACCTTC	CASGSAGQAKGYTF
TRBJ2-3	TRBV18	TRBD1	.	TGTGCCAGCTCTAGGATTGCAGGACAGGGGGCGGTAACAGATACGCAGTATTTT	CASSRIAGQGAVTDTQYF
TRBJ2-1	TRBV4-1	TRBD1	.	TGCGCCAGCAGCCCCAGGGGGCTTTTGGACTACAATGAGCAGTTCTTC	CASSPRGLLDYNEQFF
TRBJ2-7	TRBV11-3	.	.	TGTGCCAGCAGCCCCGAGGGAAGAGGCGAGCAGTACTTC	CASSPEGRGEQYF
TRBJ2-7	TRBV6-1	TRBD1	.	TGTGCCAGCAGAACGACAGGGGGTCACGGCGAGCAGTACTTC	CASRTTGGHGEQYF
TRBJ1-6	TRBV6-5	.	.	TGTGCCAGCACCCCCGCCTATAATTCACCCCTCCACTTT	CASTPAYNSPLHF
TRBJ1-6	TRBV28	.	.	TGTGCCAGCAGTCCGCCGGCAGGGACCGATTCACCCCTCCACTTT	CASSPPAGTDSPLHF
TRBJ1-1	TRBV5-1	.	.	TGCGCCAGCAGCTTGGATGGCGGATTGAACACTGAAGCTTTCTTT	CASSLDGGLNTEAFF